This T cell receptor (beta chain) was sequenced in a study of T cell responses to AZD1222 COVID-19 vaccine. Study-level background: Timing groups of about 4 and about 12 weeks for second doses were pooled.

As to this clone: Its antigen is currently unknown.

Study-wide findings and caveats: All repertoire sampling was performed exclusively after the peak T cell response. The span of vaccine-associated CD4 TCRs extended across spike, with dominance at 160-218 and 743-854.

Clones were read by immunoSEQ multiplex PCR, and TCRdb kept only the in-frame ones, dropping some. Of fewer than 85,000 clones in the sample, 85% to 90% were seen once. Trimming cost V 3 bases and J 8 bases, with 14 bases left between them. The CDR3 covers 14 residues. In germline, CDR1 is KGHSH, CDR2 LQKENI. Sample: peripheral blood, taken on day 0 of AZD1222 vaccination. The receptor comes from an adult in good health. V gene TRBV18 combines with J gene TRBJ1-5; D is possibly TRBD1 (6 bases). The CDR3 region has the DNA TGTGCCAGCTCACCGGGACAACGCACTGAGCCCCAGCATTTT. Protein product: CASSPGQRTEPQHF.